This T cell receptor beta chain comes out of a study of blood T cell repertoires in COVID-19. Produced via immunoSEQ multiplex PCR; TCRdb's table is partial and in-frame only. In the table there are around 240,000 clones, approximately 85% of which are singletons. CDR3 length equals 15 residues. Germline assignment: CDR1 SGHRS and CDR2 YFSETQ. J gave up 6 bases and V 0 bases, and 3 bases lay outside the gene matches. The chain is built from TRBV5-1 and TRBJ2-3; 11 bases are shared with TRBD2. The sequence derives from a middle-aged man with acute or convalescent COVID-19. The sample consisted of peripheral blood. In DNA form, the CDR3 reads TGCGCCAGCAGCTTGGAGCCTAGCGGGGGGGATACGCAGTATTTT. Amino acids: CASSLEPSGGDTQYF.